This T cell receptor beta chain was obtained from a study of T cell responses to AZD1222 COVID-19 vaccine. Germline-derived CDR1 and CDR2 are MNHEY and SVGEGT. The CDR3 length is 15 residues. V dropped 4 bases and J dropped 0 bases, with 10 bases sitting between them. Using immunoSEQ multiplex PCR, the repertoire was profiled, and TCRdb retains in-frame clones only, with some absent. The sample has around 150,000 clones, about 90% seen once. This receptor was obtained from an adult in good health. Sequencing was performed on peripheral blood, taken on day 0 of MenACWY control vaccination. The J gene is TRBJ1-3, the V gene TRBV6-2 or TRBV6-3, with D perhaps matching TRBD1 (5 bases). In DNA, the CDR3 is TGTGCCAGCAGTTCCGGGGGTCCCTCTGGAAACACCATATATTTT. Protein sequence: CASSSGGPSGNTIYF.